This T cell receptor beta chain was recovered during a study of blood T cell repertoires in COVID-19 (TCRdb year 2020). Background on the whole study: The collaborator samples originated in the United States, Italy and Spain and spanned the acute and convalescent phases of COVID-19. The prospective study material was composed of cDNA or gDNA derived from T cells, B-cell-depleted T cells, or PBMCs. Subjects who had been exposed to COVID-19, were actively infected with it, or had recovered from it provided the deeply sampled blood TCRbeta repertoires that made up the dataset. A freely available public database, intended as a resource for researchers studying the immune response to SARS-CoV-2, is where the repertoires were released. Samples came from the ongoing ImmuneRACE study (first 160 participants) plus 1,254 subjects from 6 global collaborators. The sample metadata nearly always contained a de-identified subject ID, COVID-19 status, age in years and sex. HLA class I and class II types, where available, came from metadata supplied by the sample provider rather than from assay-based typing.

Overall study results and their limits: The quantity of clinical and demographic metadata differed by source and by participant and was supplied without curation.

The collaborating institutions used their own protocols to collect whole blood in K2EDTA tubes. For TCRbeta analysis, collaborator samples were shipped as frozen whole blood, as isolated PBMCs, or as DNA extracted from either sample type. Measured from the cysteine to the phenylalanine, the CDR3 is 15 residues long. Only CDR3 DNA is held: 45 bases, read in frame from base 1. A distance of 21 bases separates the germline ends of V and J, which lose 9 bases and 7 bases respectively. CDR1 and CDR2 were assigned from the germline V gene (reference sequence) as LNHDA and SQIVND. TCRbeta CDR3 regions were amplified from genomic DNA by means of the immunoSEQ Assay, a bias-controlled multiplex PCR. The original pipeline was this. Nucleated cell counts per sample were estimated from amplification of reference gene primers within the assay. To quantify the absolute abundance of each unique TCRbeta CDR3 rearrangement, sequence reads were collapsed and filtered. For each sample, productive Simpson clonality was calculated as the square root of Simpson's diversity index across productive rearrangements. Held by TCRdb, this immuneACCESS table contains in-frame sequences only and omits some clones. Under half of the omission traces to an unresolved V gene where checked; the cause of the rest is unknown. That table furnishes V, J and clone size, whereas the DNA furnished D and trimming. In this sample the table shows around 180,000 clones, about 82% of which occur a single time. Of the sample, 6.5% falls within the top ten clones.

About this clone itself: The antigen it recognizes is unknown. Base qualities are not provided; no much larger clone lies one nucleotide away.

Sequences were obtained from peripheral blood. The sequence was collected from a man between 65 and 80 years old with active or convalescent COVID-19. The chain couples TRBV19 to TRBJ2-2; TRBD2 could be the D gene, as 6 bases match. This receptor has the CDR3 CASRRRDPQGGELFF. The DNA reads TGTGCCAGCCGAAGGAGGGATCCCCAAGGCGGGGAGCTGTTTTTT.